This TCR beta chain originates from a study of blood T cell repertoires in COVID-19. Overall study context: Samples came from the United States, Italy and Spain, spanning acute and convalescent COVID-19.

In the source study's methods: Amplification from reference gene primers served as the basis for estimated nucleated cell counts. Clones were read by immunoSEQ multiplex PCR, and TCRdb kept only the in-frame ones, dropping some. That table gives V, J and clone size, and the DNA gave D and trimming. The sample comprises tens of thousands of clones, approximately 90% of which are singletons, and just over 15% rests with the top ten. The sequenced sample was peripheral blood. This sequence originates from a man between 60 and 75 years old with active COVID-19.

The CDR3: CASSIKGQGGSPLHF. For the CDR3, the DNA is TGTGCCAGTAGTATTAAAGGACAGGGGGGTTCACCCCTCCACTTT. The chain employs TRBV19 and TRBJ1-6; the match to TRBD1 covers 10 bases. The CDR3 extends over 15 amino acids. With 3 bases clipped from V and 9 bases from J, the junction kept 5 bases outside the gene matches. Germline V gives CDR1 LNHDA, CDR2 SQIVND (reference sequence).